The 6 T cell receptor beta chains below come from one sample, sequenced in a study of cytomegalovirus exposure and HLA in healthy donors. In the PCR, 60 Vbeta and 13 Jbeta primers were used. The method was immunoSEQ multiplex PCR; TCRdb's version includes in-frame clones alone and lacks a portion of them. The data contain roughly 150,000 clones, 70% to 85% of them seen just once; the ten biggest clones take up under 8%. The source material was PBMCs. The receptors stem from a woman aged 50 to 65 in good health and CMV-seropositive.

V gene TRBV9 combines with J gene TRBJ2-1; the match to TRBD2 covers 9 bases. The CDR3 spans 15 residues. With 0 bases clipped from V and 12 bases from J, the junction kept 10 bases outside the gene matches. Germline-derived CDR1 and CDR2 are SGDLS and YYNGEE. This CDR3 is CASSVEIAGARGQFF. The CDR3 nucleotides read TGTGCCAGCAGCGTAGAGATAGCGGGGGCCCGGGGGCAGTTCTTC.

This clone was observed a handful of times. The genes are TRBV5-1 and TRBJ2-5; D possibly corresponds to TRBD1 (6 bases). The J call is uncertain, as TRBJ2-7 better fits the DNA end. The CDR3 loop spans 13 amino acids. Germline CDR1 is SGHRS and CDR2 is YFSETQ. The CDR3, as DNA: TGCGCCAGCAGCTTGACAGGGACCTACGAGCAGTACTTC. Translation gives CASSLTGTYEQYF.

This clone has more than one count but fewer than ten. V gene TRBV9 combines with J gene TRBJ1-2; D is undetermined. The V gene lost 0 bases and the J gene lost 8 bases, with 8 bases spanning the gap. The germline V gene encodes CDR1 SGDLS and CDR2 YYNGEE. The CDR3 covers 12 residues. Here the CDR3 reads CASSVDVGGYTF. The CDR3, as DNA: TGTGCCAGCAGCGTAGATGTGGGCGGCTACACCTTC. Full variable domain (outside the CDR3, taken from reference TRBV9 and TRBJ1-2): DSGVTQTPKHLITATGQRVTLRCSPRSGDLSVYWYQQSLDQGLQFLIQYYNGEERAKGNILERFSAQQFPDLHSELNLSSLELGDSALYFCASSVDVGGYTFGSGTRLTVV.

The V call is TRBV6-5, the J call TRBJ1-2, with 8 bases fitting TRBD1. V gave up 5 bases and J gave up 8 bases; unmatched junction bases: 4. CDR3 length equals 12 residues. Germline V gives CDR1 MNHEY, CDR2 SVGAGI. The CDR3 coding sequence is TGTGCCAGCAGTGGACAGGGTGGAGGCTACACCTTC. Its translation: CASSGQGGGYTF.

V is TRBV6-5 and J is TRBJ2-3, with D perhaps TRBD2 (7 bases). Per germline, CDR1 MNHEY and CDR2 SVGAGI. Trimming removed 4 bases from V and 3 bases from J, with 14 bases in between. The CDR3 contains 15 residues. The CDR3 protein is CASSSAGAGTDTQYF. The CDR3 DNA reads as TGTGCCAGCAGTTCCGCGGGGGCGGGAACAGATACGCAGTATTTT.

The gene calls are TRBV10-2 and TRBJ1-1; 7 nucleotides line up with TRBD1. Looked up from germline, CDR1 is WSHSY and CDR2 is SAAADI. With 5 bases clipped from V and 1 base from J, the junction kept 1 base outside the gene matches. The CDR3 has 13 amino acids. The CDR3 protein is CASSWTGNTEAFF. CDR3 bases: TGCGCCAGCAGTTGGACAGGGAACACTGAAGCTTTCTTT.